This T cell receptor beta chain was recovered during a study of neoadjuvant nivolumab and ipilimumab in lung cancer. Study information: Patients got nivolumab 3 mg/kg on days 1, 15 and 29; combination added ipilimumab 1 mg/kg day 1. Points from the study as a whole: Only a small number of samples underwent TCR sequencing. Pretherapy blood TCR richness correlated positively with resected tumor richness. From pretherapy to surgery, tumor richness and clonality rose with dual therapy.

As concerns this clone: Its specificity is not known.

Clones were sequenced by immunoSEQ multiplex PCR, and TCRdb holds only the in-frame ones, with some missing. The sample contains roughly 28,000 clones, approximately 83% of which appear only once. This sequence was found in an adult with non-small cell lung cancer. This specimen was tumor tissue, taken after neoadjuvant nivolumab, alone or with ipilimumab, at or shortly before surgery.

CDR3 sequence reads: CAWSPGAGYDEQYF. The CDR3, as DNA: TGTGCCTGGAGTCCAGGGGCCGGGTATGACGAGCAGTACTTC. The V gene is TRBV30, the J gene TRBJ2-7; weak D call: TRBD1 (6 bases). CDR1 is GTSNPN and CDR2 is SVGIG in the germline V gene (reference sequence). The CDR3 is 14 amino acids. V gave up 2 bases and J gave up 5 bases, with 16 bases separating them.